This T cell receptor beta chain was retrieved from a study of blood T cell repertoires in COVID-19. Background on the study: The cDNA or gDNA used as material had been derived from T cells, B-cell-depleted T cells, or PBMCs.

Assay used: immunoSEQ multiplex PCR; TCRdb lists only in-frame clones, some missing. The table records approximately 280,000 clones, around 91% of them present only once. Only a few counts were recorded for this clone. The sequenced sample was PBMCs or T cells enriched from blood (not recorded which). This sequence originates from a woman aged 18-29 years with acute COVID-19.

CDR3 DNA: TGTGCCAGTAGGGGGGGATTCGACGGCTACACCTTC. It yields the protein CASRGGFDGYTF. The chain uses TRBV19 and TRBJ1-2; D may be TRBD1 (5 bases). The CDR3 covers 12 residues. Trimming pared 6 bases from V and 8 bases from J, leaving 13 bases between. Germline V gene lookup returns CDR1 LNHDA and CDR2 SQIVND (reference sequence).